Following are 28 T cell receptor beta chains from one sample sequenced in a study of T cell responses to AZD1222 COVID-19 vaccine. Sequenced by immunoSEQ multiplex PCR; TCRdb stores in-frame clones only, minus some. The sample gives about 160,000 clones, under 95% of which show up once; around 4.4% is in the top ten. This specimen was peripheral blood, taken on day 0 of AZD1222 vaccination. The receptors come from an adult in good health.

This chain uses TRBV7-9 with TRBJ1-3; D remains ambiguous. Trimming stripped 2 bases from V and 5 bases from J, with 1 base between. The CDR3 is 11 residues long. Germline V CDR1 and CDR2: SEHNR, FQNEAQ (reference sequence). CDR3 protein: CASSLRNTIYF. The CDR3 DNA is TGTGCCAGCAGCTTAAGAAACACCATATATTTT.

The rearrangement links TRBV24-1 to TRBJ2-6; 8 positions match TRBD2. This CDR3 comprises 17 residues. Trimming cost V 9 bases and J 0 bases; bases outside gene matches: 9. Germline V gene lookup returns CDR1 KGHDR and CDR2 SFDVKD. The CDR3 DNA is TGTGCCACCGGCGGCGGGGGGCAAGCCTCTGGGGCCAACGTCCTGACTTTC. Translation: CATGGGGQASGANVLTF.

A single count supports this clone. V gene TRBV7-3 combines with J gene TRBJ2-1; D remains ambiguous. Trimming took off 3 bases at V and 9 bases at J, with 21 bases between the two ends. This CDR3 is built from 16 residues. CDR1 is SGHTA and CDR2 is FQGTGA in the germline V gene. DNA for the CDR3: TGTGCCAGCAGCTTGACTCCTCTCCTCATCGCTGGTGAGCAGTTCTTC. Its protein product is CASSLTPLLIAGEQFF.

The chain combines TRBV4-2 with TRBJ2-2; 9 positions match TRBD1. The V gene end was trimmed by 0 bases and the J gene end by 6 bases; junction bases not matched to a gene: 5. Germline-derived CDR1 and CDR2 are LGHNA and YNFKEQ. The CDR3 is 16 amino acids. The CDR3 nucleotides read TGTGCCAGCAGCCAAGAAAGGACAGGGGTAGCCGGGGAGCTGTTTTTT. This encodes CASSQERTGVAGELFF.

The chain joins TRBV18 to TRBJ2-4; D is unresolved. The V end was cut by 3 bases, the J end by 5 bases, with 8 bases between. In germline, CDR1 is KGHSH, CDR2 LQKENI. The CDR3 runs to 13 residues. CDR3 nucleotide sequence: TGTGCCAGCTCACCCGCGGATGAAAACATTCAGTACTTC. It is translated as CASSPADENIQYF.

The chain employs TRBV24-1 and TRBJ2-7, with no clear D. CDR3 length: 13 residues. The germline V gene has CDR1 KGHDR and CDR2 SFDVKD. Trimming left V 6 bases short and J 0 bases short, with 8 bases between. As DNA, the CDR3 is TGTGCCACCAGTAGTCGGAGCTCCTACGAGCAGTACTTC. Amino acids: CATSSRSSYEQYF.

V gene TRBV18 combines with J gene TRBJ1-2, with D unclear. Trimming took off 3 bases at V and 7 bases at J, with 21 bases between the two ends. The CDR3 length is 16 residues. Germline V gene data show CDR1 as KGHSH and CDR2 as LQKENI. The CDR3 DNA reads as TGTGCCAGCTCACCCGTCGGGTGGCAGGAGAATCTTGGCTACACCTTC. Translation: CASSPVGWQENLGYTF.

The CDR3 DNA follows: TGCGCCAGCAGTGAGACGGGAGGCACAGATACGCAGTATTTT. This sequence encodes CASSETGGTDTQYF. V and J are TRBV10-1 and TRBJ2-3, with D perhaps matching TRBD2 (6 bases). V lost 2 bases and J 1 base, leaving 7 bases between the germline ends. The CDR3 contains 14 residues. The germline V gene has CDR1 WNHNN and CDR2 SYGVQD (reference sequence).

The chain combines TRBV24-1 with TRBJ2-2, with D possibly called TRBD1 or TRBD2 (5 bases each). Germline-derived CDR1 and CDR2 are KGHDR and SFDVKD. Trimming pared 5 bases from V and 0 bases from J, leaving 9 bases between. CDR3 length: 15 residues. The CDR3 sequence is CATSAWGTNTGELFF. CDR3 in DNA: TGTGCCACCAGTGCCTGGGGGACGAACACCGGGGAGCTGTTTTTT.

V gene TRBV3-1 (or the pseudogene TRBV3-2) combines with J gene TRBJ2-6; D is unclear. The V and J ends lost 0 bases and 4 bases respectively, with 19 bases between them. There are 19 residues in the CDR3. Germline V gene lookup returns CDR1 LGHDT and CDR2 YNNKEL (reference sequence). This CDR3 is CASSQENLRLGSGANVLTF. CDR3 DNA sequence: TGTGCCAGCAGCCAAGAAAACCTCCGGTTGGGCTCAGGGGCCAACGTCCTGACTTTC.

This chain uses TRBV2 with TRBJ2-3, with unresolved D. This CDR3 has 13 residues. Germline V gives CDR1 SNHLY, CDR2 FYNNEI. Trimming pared 1 base from V and 2 bases from J, leaving 4 bases between. The chain's CDR3 is CASSEDTTDTQYF. The CDR3 DNA is TGTGCCAGCAGTGAAGACACCACAGATACGCAGTATTTT.

This clone was detected once. The chain uses TRBV19 and TRBJ2-5, with 7 nucleotides matching TRBD1. CDR1 and CDR2 from the germline V gene are LNHDA and SQIVND (reference sequence). The CDR3 runs to 15 residues. V shed 1 base, J shed 7 bases, and the junction held 9 bases outside the gene matches. The DNA for the CDR3 is TGTGCCAGTAGTATAGTACGACAGGGTGCCGGGACCCAGTACTTC. Amino acid sequence: CASSIVRQGAGTQYF.

This rearrangement joins TRBV9 to TRBJ2-1; no firm D call. V lost 3 bases to trimming and J lost 9 bases, with 22 bases between them. The CDR3 spans 16 residues. Germline CDR1 reads SGDLS; CDR2 reads YYNGEE. The CDR3: CASSDSPEAPNGEQFF. The CDR3 nucleotides read TGTGCCAGCAGCGATTCACCTGAGGCGCCGAACGGTGAGCAGTTCTTC.

This clone was recorded once. The rearrangement joins TRBV3-1 (or the pseudogene TRBV3-2) to TRBJ1-5, with TRBD1 identical over 9 bases. CDR1 is LGHDT and CDR2 is YNNKEL in the germline V gene (reference sequence). The CDR3 totals 15 residues. With 1 base clipped from V and 4 bases from J, the junction kept 2 bases outside the gene matches. This chain's CDR3 is CASSQAGTGNQPQHF. Written as DNA, the CDR3 is TGTGCCAGCAGCCAAGCCGGGACAGGGAATCAGCCCCAGCATTTT.

This clone was recorded only once. The chain combines TRBV27 with TRBJ1-1; D ambiguous. V was pared by 3 bases and J by 7 bases, with 9 bases between. The CDR3 loop spans 12 amino acids. CDR1 MNHEY and CDR2 SMNVEV come from the germline V gene (reference sequence). CDR3 sequence reads: CASSFLGSEAFF. In DNA, the CDR3 is TGTGCCAGCAGTTTCTTGGGGAGTGAAGCTTTCTTT.

This chain uses TRBV7-2 with TRBJ2-5, with TRBD2 identical over 8 bases. V was pared by 4 bases and J by 7 bases, with 8 bases of the junction left unmatched. Germline V gene data show CDR1 as SGHTA and CDR2 as FQGNSA. This CDR3 spans 14 amino acids. Here the CDR3 DNA reads TGTGCCAGCAGCTCGTTCTTCGGGGGGGGGACCCAGTACTTC. As protein: CASSSFFGGGTQYF.

The chain employs TRBV7-2 and TRBJ2-7, with D perhaps matching TRBD2 (6 bases). The V end was cut by 6 bases, the J end by 4 bases, with 16 bases between. CDR1 and CDR2 from the germline V gene are SGHTA and FQGNSA. This CDR3 spans 14 amino acids. The CDR3 DNA follows: TGTGCCAGCAGTTCTGGGCGGGGCAGGTACGAGCAGTACTTC. Its protein is CASSSGRGRYEQYF.

DNA of the CDR3: TGCGCCAGCAGCTTGGCACAGGGACCCTACGAGCAGTACTTC. It specifies CASSLAQGPYEQYF. The chain carries TRBV5-1 and TRBJ2-7; a possible D gene is TRBD1 (6 bases). This CDR3 has 14 amino acids. V lost 0 bases and J 2 bases, leaving 9 bases between the germline ends. Germline V gives CDR1 SGHRS, CDR2 YFSETQ.

Points on this clone: Germline is not matched at one junction end, which may reflect a read error. The chain links TRBV6-2 or TRBV6-3 to TRBJ1-1; D unclear. Germline CDR1 reads MNHEY; CDR2 reads SVGEGT. CDR3 size: 17 residues. The CDR3 spells CASSSRKALVMNAEAFF. CDR3 sequence (DNA): TGTGCCAGCAGTTCCAGGAAAGCGCTGGTCATGAACGCTGAAGCTTTCTTT.

CDR3 sequence (DNA): TGCGCCAGCAGAAACAGGGAGAACACTGAAGCTTTCTTT. It encodes CASRNRENTEAFF. This chain links TRBV5-1 with TRBJ1-1; a possible D gene is TRBD1 (6 bases). The CDR3 spans 13 residues. V was cut by 5 bases and J by 1 base, with 9 bases left in between. Per germline, CDR1 SGHRS and CDR2 YFSETQ.

The rearrangement links TRBV11-2 to TRBJ2-5; TRBD2 matches 10 bases. Germline V CDR1 and CDR2: SGHAT, FQNNGV. The CDR3 runs to 15 residues. V lost 3 bases and J lost 3; bases outside the gene matches: 4. This CDR3 reads CASSFSTSGKETQYF. The CDR3, as DNA: TGTGCCAGCAGCTTCAGCACTAGCGGGAAAGAGACCCAGTACTTC.

V and J are TRBV7-9 and TRBJ1-2; no firm D call. Trimming removed 4 bases from V and 4 bases from J, with 19 bases in between. The CDR3 has 16 residues. Germline CDR1 is SEHNR and CDR2 is FQNEAQ (reference sequence). The CDR3 region is CASSSLVGVKGYGYTF. In DNA form, the CDR3 reads TGTGCCAGCAGCTCCCTCGTTGGGGTTAAAGGCTATGGCTACACCTTC.

The V call is TRBV19, the J call TRBJ1-2; TRBD1 matches at 8 bases. V trimming: 10 bases; J trimming: 6 bases; junction bases outside the gene matches: 10. Germline V lookup: CDR1 LNHDA, CDR2 SQIVND (reference sequence). This CDR3 spans 13 amino acids. CDR3 DNA sequence: TGTGCCACCTGGACAGGGATTTCGCATGGCTACACCTTC. Its protein product is CATWTGISHGYTF.

This sequence joins TRBV9 and TRBJ2-3, with 9 bases fitting TRBD2. The V gene end was trimmed by 0 bases and the J gene end by 2 bases; junction bases not matched to a gene: 4. Germline lookup yields CDR1 SGDLS and CDR2 YYNGEE. The CDR3 is 16 amino acids. CDR3 protein: CASSVGAGGNTDTQYF. CDR3 sequence (DNA): TGTGCCAGCAGCGTAGGAGCGGGGGGTAACACAGATACGCAGTATTTT.

The rearrangement uses TRBV4-2 and TRBJ2-7, with D maybe TRBD1 (6 bases). Germline values: CDR1 LGHNA, CDR2 YNFKEQ. V was shortened by 2 bases and J by 6 bases, with 17 bases between the two germline ends. There are 15 residues in the CDR3. The CDR3 reads CASSQPGRGGSEQYF. CDR3 nucleotides: TGTGCCAGCAGCCAACCTGGGAGAGGGGGTAGCGAGCAGTACTTC.

This sequence joins TRBV7-9 and TRBJ2-1; D uncertain. Trimming removed 5 bases at V and 9 bases at J, with 14 bases between. This CDR3 is built from 13 residues. The germline CDR1 and CDR2 sequences are SEHNR and FQNEAQ (reference sequence). CDR3 sequence reads: CASSPRLPFEQFF. CDR3 in DNA: TGTGCCAGCAGCCCGAGACTCCCCTTTGAGCAGTTCTTC.

V gene TRBV5-1 combines with J gene TRBJ2-1; TRBD2 might be the D (5 bases). This CDR3 has 14 amino acids. V gave up 0 bases and J gave up 5 bases, with 9 bases separating them. Germline V CDR1 and CDR2: SGHRS, YFSETQ. DNA of the CDR3: TGCGCCAGCAGCTTGGGCGGGCCGAACAATGAGCAGTTCTTC. Its translation: CASSLGGPNNEQFF. The full variable domain, completed using reference TRBV5-1 and TRBJ2-1, is KAGVTQTPRYLIKTRGQQVTLSCSPISGHRSVSWYQQTPGQGLQFLFEYFSETQRNKGNFPGRFSGRQFSNSRSEMNVSTLELGDSALYLCASSLGGPNNEQFFGPGTRLTVL.

The chain has TRBV11-3 and TRBJ2-5; 7 bases fit TRBD2. Trimming cost V 1 base and J 2 bases; bases outside gene matches: 7. CDR1 and CDR2 (germline): SGHNT, YENEEA. The CDR3 has 16 residues. Here the CDR3 reads CASSLGERGLQETQYF. CDR3 nucleotide sequence: TGTGCCAGCAGCTTAGGGGAGCGGGGACTGCAAGAGACCCAGTACTTC.